This is a list of T cell receptor beta chains from one sample in a study of blood T cells in healthy people across ages. TCRdb ran MiXCR on the 5' RACE reads and lists one entry per CDR3 protein. The sample has 700,000 to 900,000 distinct CDR3 sequences, 40% to 65% seen once. Specimen: blood. These receptor sequences come from an elderly man in good health. Both conserved end residues are part of each CDR3. D genes are given only for firm matches. Some rows mark clone size as missing; the rest say once, few, many or name a class of expanded clone.

-	TRBV20-1	TRBJ1-5	-	TGCAGTGCCAGAACCGAACTTGGTTGGGACAATCAGCCCCAGCATTTT	CSARTELGWDNQPQHF
-	TRBV12-3/TRBV12-4	TRBJ2-5	-	TGTGCCAGCAGCCCAGTCCGCAGGGCGTGGGAGACCCAGTACTTC	CASSPVRRAWETQYF
-	TRBV10-3	TRBJ2-5	-	TGTGCCATCCAGGAATCAGGGGCCTCGGGGGAGACCCAGTACTTC	CAIQESGASGETQYF
-	TRBV20-1	TRBJ2-1	many	TGCAGTGCTGAGGGCCCTCTCAAGGGGAATGAGCAGTTCTTC	CSAEGPLKGNEQFF
-	TRBV20-1	TRBJ1-2	-	TGCAGTGCTAGGGGCCAGGGAGGCAAAACCTATGGCTACACCTTC	CSARGQGGKTYGYTF
TRBD1	TRBV24-1	TRBJ2-3	-	TGTGCCACCAGTGACCCGACAGGGGCACCACCAGATACGCAGTATTTT	CATSDPTGAPPDTQYF
-	TRBV12-3/TRBV12-4	TRBJ2-7	-	TGTGCCAACAGTTTAGAAGGGCTAGGATTCTACGAGCAGTACTTC	CANSLEGLGFYEQYF
-	TRBV3-1	TRBJ2-1	-	TGTGCCAGCGAAGCCGGGATCGAGGGCTACAATGAGCAGTTCTTC	CASEAGIEGYNEQFF
-	TRBV24-1	TRBJ2-6	-	TGTGCCACCGAAGACGGGGGCAGAGGGGCCAACGTCCTGACTTTC	CATEDGGRGANVLTF
TRBD1	TRBV12-3/TRBV12-4	TRBJ1-2	-	TGTGCCAGCAGTTACAGGGGAGGCTACACCTTC	CASSYRGGYTF
-	TRBV2	TRBJ1-1	-	TGTGCCAGGCAAAGACAGAACACTGAAGCTTTCTTT	CARQRQNTEAFF
-	TRBV20-1	TRBJ1-2	-	TGCAGTGCTAGAGAAGGGGAACTCGGGTATGGCTACACCTTC	CSAREGELGYGYTF
-	TRBV18	TRBJ2-3	-	TGTGCCAGCTCACCAGGGAGCAGGAGGACAGATACGCAGTATTTT	CASSPGSRRTDTQYF
TRBD2	TRBV10-3	TRBJ2-1	-	TGTGCCATCAGAGACAGCGGGAGCGATGAGCAGTTCTTC	CAIRDSGSDEQFF
TRBD2	TRBV7-2	TRBJ2-1	-	TGTGCCAGCAGCTTAGGGGGAGCGGGGGGGTTCTACAGTGAGCAGTTCTTC	CASSLGGAGGFYSEQFF
TRBD2	TRBV20-1	TRBJ2-3	few	TGCAGTGCAACCCGGACTAGCGGGGGTCACACAGATACGCAGTATTTT	CSATRTSGGHTDTQYF
TRBD1	TRBV28	TRBJ1-4	-	TGTGCCAGCAGTCCCCACAGGGGGCTTTTTGAAAAACTGTTTTTT	CASSPHRGLFEKLFF
-	TRBV28	TRBJ2-1	-	TGTGCCAGCAGTACGATACCCGGGACCCCACAGAATGAGCAGTTCTTC	CASSTIPGTPQNEQFF
-	TRBV27	TRBJ2-7	few	TGTGCCAGCAGTTTGGAGCCAGGAGGCGTCTACGAGCAGTACTTC	CASSLEPGGVYEQYF
-	TRBV9	TRBJ2-3	-	TGTGCCAGCAGCGTAGGCCCCAGCGGTCGCACAGATACGCAGTATTTT	CASSVGPSGRTDTQYF
-	TRBV20-1	TRBJ1-1	-	TGCAGTGCTAGAGATGGGCTGGAGGGGAAAACTGAAGCTTTCTTT	CSARDGLEGKTEAFF
-	TRBV4-2	TRBJ2-3	-	TGTGCCAGCAGCCAAGAGGTCGGGGATACGCAGTATTTT	CASSQEVGDTQYF
-	TRBV24-1	TRBJ2-5	-	TGTGCCACCAGTGATTCACCCGGGACGGTGGGGGAGACCCAGTACTTC	CATSDSPGTVGETQYF
-	TRBV18	TRBJ2-5	-	TGTGCCAGCTCACCCGACGGGGCCCAGTACTTC	CASSPDGAQYF
TRBD1	TRBV24-1	TRBJ2-3	few	TGTGCCACCAGTGAACCTGGGACAGAAAATACGCAGTATTTT	CATSEPGTENTQYF
TRBD1	TRBV20-1	TRBJ2-7	few	TGCAGTGCCCTCCGGACAGGGGGCCGCTACGAGCAGTACTTC	CSALRTGGRYEQYF
-	TRBV2	TRBJ2-7	few	TGTGCCAGCAAGCTAAAATTGGCCCTTGGGAACAGGGACCACGAGCAGTACTTC	CASKLKLALGNRDHEQYF
-	TRBV5-1	TRBJ2-1	-	TGCGCCAGCAGCCGATGGACACCGAGGGATGAGCAGTTCTTC	CASSRWTPRDEQFF
TRBD1	TRBV11-2	TRBJ1-6	-	TGTGTCAGCCGGGGACAGCCCAATTCACCCCTCCACTTT	CVSRGQPNSPLHF